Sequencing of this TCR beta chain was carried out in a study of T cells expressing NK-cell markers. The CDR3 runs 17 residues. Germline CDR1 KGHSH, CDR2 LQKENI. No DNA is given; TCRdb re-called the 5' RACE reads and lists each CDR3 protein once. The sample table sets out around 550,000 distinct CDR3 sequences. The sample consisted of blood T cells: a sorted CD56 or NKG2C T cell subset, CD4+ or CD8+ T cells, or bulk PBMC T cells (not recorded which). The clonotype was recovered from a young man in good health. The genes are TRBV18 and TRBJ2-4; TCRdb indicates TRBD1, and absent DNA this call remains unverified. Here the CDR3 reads CASSPPGQGIAKNIQYF.